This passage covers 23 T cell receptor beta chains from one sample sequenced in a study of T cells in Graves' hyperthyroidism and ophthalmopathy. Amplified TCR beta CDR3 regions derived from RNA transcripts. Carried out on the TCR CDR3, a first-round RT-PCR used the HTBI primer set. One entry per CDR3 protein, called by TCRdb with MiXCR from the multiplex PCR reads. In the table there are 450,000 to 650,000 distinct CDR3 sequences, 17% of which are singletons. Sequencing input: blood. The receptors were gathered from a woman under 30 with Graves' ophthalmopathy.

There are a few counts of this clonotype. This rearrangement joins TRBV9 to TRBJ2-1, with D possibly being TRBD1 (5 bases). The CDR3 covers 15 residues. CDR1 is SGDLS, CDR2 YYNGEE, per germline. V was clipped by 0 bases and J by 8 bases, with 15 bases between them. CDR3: CASSVESRVGDEQFF. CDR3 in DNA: TGTGCCAGCAGCGTAGAAAGCAGGGTTGGCGATGAGCAGTTCTTC.

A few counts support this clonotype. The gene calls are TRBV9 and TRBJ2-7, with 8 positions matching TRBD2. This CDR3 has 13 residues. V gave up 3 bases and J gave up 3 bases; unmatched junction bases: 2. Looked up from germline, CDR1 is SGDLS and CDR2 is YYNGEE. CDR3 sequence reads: CASSGSGDYEQYF. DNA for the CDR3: TGTGCCAGCAGCGGTAGCGGGGACTACGAGCAGTACTTC.

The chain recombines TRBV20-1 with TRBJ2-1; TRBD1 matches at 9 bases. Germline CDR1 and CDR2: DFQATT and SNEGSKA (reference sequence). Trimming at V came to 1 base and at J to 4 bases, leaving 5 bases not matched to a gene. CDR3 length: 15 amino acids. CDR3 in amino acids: CSARVTGGHYNEQFF. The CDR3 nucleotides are TGCAGTGCTAGAGTAACAGGGGGCCATTACAATGAGCAGTTCTTC.

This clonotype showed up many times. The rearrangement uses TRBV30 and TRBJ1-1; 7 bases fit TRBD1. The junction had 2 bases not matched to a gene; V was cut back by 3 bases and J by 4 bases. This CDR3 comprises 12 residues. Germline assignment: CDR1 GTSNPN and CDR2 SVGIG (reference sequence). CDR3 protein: CAWRQGRTEAFF. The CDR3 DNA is TGTGCCTGGAGACAGGGGCGCACTGAAGCTTTCTTT.

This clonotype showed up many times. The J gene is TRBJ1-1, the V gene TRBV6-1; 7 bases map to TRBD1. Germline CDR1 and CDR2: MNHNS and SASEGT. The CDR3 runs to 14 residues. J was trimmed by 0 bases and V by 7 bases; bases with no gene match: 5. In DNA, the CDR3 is TGTGCCAGCAACGAAAGGGGGCTGAACACTGAAGCTTTCTTT. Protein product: CASNERGLNTEAFF.

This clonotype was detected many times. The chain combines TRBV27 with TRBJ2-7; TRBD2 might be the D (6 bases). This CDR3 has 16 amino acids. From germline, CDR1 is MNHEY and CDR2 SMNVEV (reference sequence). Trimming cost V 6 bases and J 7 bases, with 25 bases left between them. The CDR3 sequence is CASRPNLAKRVLEQYF. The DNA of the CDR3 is TGTGCCAGCAGACCAAACCTAGCGAAGAGGGTATTGGAGCAGTACTTC.

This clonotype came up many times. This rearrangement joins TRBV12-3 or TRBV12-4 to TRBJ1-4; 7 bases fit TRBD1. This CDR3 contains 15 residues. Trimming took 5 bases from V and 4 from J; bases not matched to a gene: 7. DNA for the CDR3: TGTGCCAGCAGTCCGCCGGGACAGCTTAATGAAAAACTGTTTTTT. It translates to CASSPPGQLNEKLFF.

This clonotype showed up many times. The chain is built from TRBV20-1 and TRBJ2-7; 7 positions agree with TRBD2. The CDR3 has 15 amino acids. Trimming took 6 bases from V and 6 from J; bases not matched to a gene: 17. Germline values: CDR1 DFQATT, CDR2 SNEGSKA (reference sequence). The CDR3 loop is CSAWGGGMDWGEQYF. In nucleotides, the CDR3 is TGCAGTGCATGGGGGGGAGGGATGGATTGGGGCGAGCAGTACTTC.

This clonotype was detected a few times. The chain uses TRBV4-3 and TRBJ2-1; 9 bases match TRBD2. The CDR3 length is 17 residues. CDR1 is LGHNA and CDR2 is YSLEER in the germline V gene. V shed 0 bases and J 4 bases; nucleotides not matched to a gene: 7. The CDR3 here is CASSQESGLAGYNEQFF. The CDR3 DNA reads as TGCGCCAGCAGCCAAGAGTCTGGGCTAGCGGGATACAATGAGCAGTTCTTC.

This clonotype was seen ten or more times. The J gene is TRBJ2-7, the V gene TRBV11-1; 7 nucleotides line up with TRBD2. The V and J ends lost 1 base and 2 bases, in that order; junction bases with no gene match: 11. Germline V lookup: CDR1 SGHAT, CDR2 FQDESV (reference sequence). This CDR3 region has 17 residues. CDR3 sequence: CASSLDAGAGVTYEQYF. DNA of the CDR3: TGTGCCAGCAGCTTAGATGCCGGGGCGGGAGTTACCTACGAGCAGTACTTC. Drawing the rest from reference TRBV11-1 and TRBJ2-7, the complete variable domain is EAEVAQSPRYKITEKSQAVAFWCDPISGHATLYWYRQILGQGPELLVQFQDESVVDDSQLPKDRFSAERLKGVDSTLKIQPAELGDSAMYLCASSLDAGAGVTYEQYFGPGTRLTVT.

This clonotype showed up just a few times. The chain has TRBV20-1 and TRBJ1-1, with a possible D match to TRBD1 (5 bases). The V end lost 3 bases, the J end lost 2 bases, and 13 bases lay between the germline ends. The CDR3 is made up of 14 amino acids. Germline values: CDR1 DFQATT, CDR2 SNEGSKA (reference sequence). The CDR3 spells CSARGGASNTEAFF. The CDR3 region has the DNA TGCAGTGCTAGGGGGGGAGCGTCCAACACTGAAGCTTTCTTT.

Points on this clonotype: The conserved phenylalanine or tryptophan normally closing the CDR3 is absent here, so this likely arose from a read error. CDR3 loop: CASSMTGGETQYL. DNA for the CDR3: TGTGCCAGCAGCATGACAGGGGGAGAGACCCAGTACCTC. This rearrangement joins TRBV7-2 to TRBJ2-5; the match to TRBD1 covers 9 bases. Germline V CDR1 and CDR2: SGHTA, FQGNSA. The CDR3 has 13 amino acids. The trim removed 5 bases at V and 4 bases at J, leaving 2 bases unmatched.

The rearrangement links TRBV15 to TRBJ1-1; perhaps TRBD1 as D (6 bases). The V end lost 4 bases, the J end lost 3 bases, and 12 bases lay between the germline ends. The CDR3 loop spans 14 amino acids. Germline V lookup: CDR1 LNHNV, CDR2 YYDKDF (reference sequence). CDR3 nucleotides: TGTGCCACCAGCATCAGGGGTTTCGACACTGAAGCTTTCTTT. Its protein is CATSIRGFDTEAFF.

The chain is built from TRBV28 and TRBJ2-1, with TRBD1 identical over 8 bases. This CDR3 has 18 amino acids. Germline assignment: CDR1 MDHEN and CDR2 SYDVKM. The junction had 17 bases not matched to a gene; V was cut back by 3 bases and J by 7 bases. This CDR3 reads CASSFSQGGRRMGNEQFF. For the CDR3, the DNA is TGTGCCAGCAGTTTTTCACAGGGGGGCCGGAGGATGGGTAATGAGCAGTTCTTC.

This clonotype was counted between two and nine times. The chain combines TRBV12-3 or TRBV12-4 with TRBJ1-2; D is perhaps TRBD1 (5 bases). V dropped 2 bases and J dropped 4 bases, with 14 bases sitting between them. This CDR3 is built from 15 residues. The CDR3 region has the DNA TGTGCCAGCAGTTTATCCCAGGGCTCCATCTATGGCTACACCTTC. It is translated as CASSLSQGSIYGYTF.

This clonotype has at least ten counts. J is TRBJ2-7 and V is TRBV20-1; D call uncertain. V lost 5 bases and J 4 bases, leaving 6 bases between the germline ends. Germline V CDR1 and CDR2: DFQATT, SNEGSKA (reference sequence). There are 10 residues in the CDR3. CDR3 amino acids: CSAGRYEQYF. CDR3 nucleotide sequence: TGCAGTGCTGGTCGGTACGAGCAGTACTTC.

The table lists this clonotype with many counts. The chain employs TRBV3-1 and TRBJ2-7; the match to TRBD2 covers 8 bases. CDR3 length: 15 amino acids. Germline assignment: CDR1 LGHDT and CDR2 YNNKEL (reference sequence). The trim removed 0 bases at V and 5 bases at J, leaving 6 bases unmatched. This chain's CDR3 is CASSQDLAGRDEQYF. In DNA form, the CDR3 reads TGTGCCAGCAGCCAAGACTTAGCGGGAAGGGACGAGCAGTACTTC.

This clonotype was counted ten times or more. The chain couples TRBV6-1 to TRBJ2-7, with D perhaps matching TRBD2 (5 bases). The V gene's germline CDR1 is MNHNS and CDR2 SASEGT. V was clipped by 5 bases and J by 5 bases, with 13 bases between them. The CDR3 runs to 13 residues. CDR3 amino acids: CASSLLGRDEQYF. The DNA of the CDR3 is TGTGCCAGCAGTCTTCTTGGGCGGGACGAGCAGTACTTC.

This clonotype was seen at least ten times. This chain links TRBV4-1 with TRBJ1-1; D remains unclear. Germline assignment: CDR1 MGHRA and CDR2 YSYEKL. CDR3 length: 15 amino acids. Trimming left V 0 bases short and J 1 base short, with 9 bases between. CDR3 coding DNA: TGCGCCAGCAGCCAAGATCAGGCCGGGAACACTGAAGCTTTCTTT. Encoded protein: CASSQDQAGNTEAFF.

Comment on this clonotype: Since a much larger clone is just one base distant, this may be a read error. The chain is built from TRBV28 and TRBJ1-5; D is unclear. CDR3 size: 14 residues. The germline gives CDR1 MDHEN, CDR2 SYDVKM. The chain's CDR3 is CAGSLFPDNQPQHF. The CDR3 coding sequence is TGTGCCGGCAGTTTATTCCCTGACAATCAGCCCCAGCATTTT.

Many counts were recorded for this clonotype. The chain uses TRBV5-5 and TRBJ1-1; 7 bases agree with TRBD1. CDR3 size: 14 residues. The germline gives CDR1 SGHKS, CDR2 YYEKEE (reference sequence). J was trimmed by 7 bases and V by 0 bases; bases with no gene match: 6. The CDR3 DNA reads TGTGCCAGCAGCTTGGGGGAGGGGGCCGGTGAAGCTTTCTTT. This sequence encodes CASSLGEGAGEAFF.

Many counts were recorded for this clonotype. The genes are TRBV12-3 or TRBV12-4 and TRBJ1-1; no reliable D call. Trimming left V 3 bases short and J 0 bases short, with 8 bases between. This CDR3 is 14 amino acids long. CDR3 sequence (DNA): TGTGCCAGCAGTTTTCAGGCCCTGAACACTGAAGCTTTCTTT. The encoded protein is CASSFQALNTEAFF.

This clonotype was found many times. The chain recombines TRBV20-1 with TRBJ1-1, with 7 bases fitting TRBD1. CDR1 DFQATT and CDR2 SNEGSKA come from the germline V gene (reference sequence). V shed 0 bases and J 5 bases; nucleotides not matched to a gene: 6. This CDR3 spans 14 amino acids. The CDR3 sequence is CSARDLAGGTEAFF. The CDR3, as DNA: TGCAGTGCTAGAGATCTGGCAGGGGGGACTGAAGCTTTCTTT.